The rows below give T cell receptor beta chains drawn from one sample of a study of regulatory T cells in long-lasting Graves disease. One entry per CDR3 protein, called by TCRdb with MiXCR from the multiplex PCR reads. The table has 350,000 to 550,000 distinct CDR3 sequences, under 15% seen once; the top ten hold 16%. A further study also used this sample, focusing on T cells in Graves' hyperthyroidism and ophthalmopathy.

The material was peripheral blood mononuclear cells (PBMCs), obtained at new diagnosis, from a patient treated with antithyroid drugs. The receptor source for this set is a woman in her twenties or thirties with Graves disease. CDR3s leave out the opening cysteine and the closing phenylalanine or tryptophan. D genes are given only for firm matches. Not all rows give a size; the values are once, few, many and, for expanded clones, a class.

v_gene: TRBV6-2/TRBV6-3
j_gene: TRBJ2-7
d_gene: TRBD1
abundance: many
CDR3aa: ASSYSRTGAYEQY

v_gene: TRBV7-8
j_gene: TRBJ2-4
d_gene: NA
abundance: NA
CDR3aa: ASSFIGDFVAKNIQY

v_gene: TRBV28
j_gene: TRBJ1-2
d_gene: NA
abundance: many
CDR3aa: ASRPSLSNYGYT

v_gene: TRBV12-3/TRBV12-4
j_gene: TRBJ2-1
d_gene: TRBD2
abundance: many
CDR3aa: ASGLATYNEQF

v_gene: TRBV7-6
j_gene: TRBJ2-7
d_gene: NA
abundance: NA
CDR3aa: ASSLAQGGSEQY

v_gene: TRBV7-6
j_gene: TRBJ2-5
d_gene: NA
abundance: many
CDR3aa: ASSRHGQETQY

v_gene: TRBV28
j_gene: TRBJ1-2
d_gene: NA
abundance: many
CDR3aa: ASSVHDGYT

v_gene: TRBV4-1
j_gene: TRBJ1-5
d_gene: NA
abundance: few
CDR3aa: ASSQEPGGNQPQH

v_gene: TRBV19
j_gene: TRBJ2-1
d_gene: NA
abundance: NA
CDR3aa: ASTTSWGLGNEQF

v_gene: TRBV11-2
j_gene: TRBJ2-7
d_gene: NA
abundance: few
CDR3aa: ASSLGGVRGAPYEQY

v_gene: TRBV20-1
j_gene: TRBJ1-6
d_gene: NA
abundance: many
CDR3aa: SARDKGGPLYNSPLH

v_gene: TRBV11-2
j_gene: TRBJ2-4
d_gene: NA
abundance: many
CDR3aa: ASSSPRLAKNIQY

v_gene: TRBV2
j_gene: TRBJ2-5
d_gene: TRBD2
abundance: many
CDR3aa: ASSEAASGRVGETQY

v_gene: TRBV7-9
j_gene: TRBJ2-1
d_gene: NA
abundance: few
CDR3aa: ASSLTHYNEQF

v_gene: TRBV3-1
j_gene: TRBJ2-7
d_gene: NA
abundance: NA
CDR3aa: ASSLQLAKQY

v_gene: TRBV6-1
j_gene: TRBJ1-2
d_gene: NA
abundance: many
CDR3aa: ASSEKQELDGGYT

v_gene: TRBV24-1
j_gene: TRBJ1-4
d_gene: NA
abundance: NA
CDR3aa: ATSLRGGVLF

v_gene: TRBV13
j_gene: TRBJ2-1
d_gene: NA
abundance: NA
CDR3aa: ASSSLAIKAYNEQF

v_gene: TRBV2
j_gene: TRBJ1-2
d_gene: NA
abundance: many
CDR3aa: ASSSTTANYGYT

v_gene: TRBV27
j_gene: TRBJ2-7
d_gene: TRBD2
abundance: many
CDR3aa: ASSPGLAYHEQY

v_gene: TRBV11-2
j_gene: TRBJ2-1
d_gene: TRBD1
abundance: NA
CDR3aa: ASSPDRALTSYNEQF

v_gene: TRBV6-1
j_gene: TRBJ1-6
d_gene: TRBD1
abundance: NA
CDR3aa: ASSGPDRGPGNSPLH

v_gene: TRBV3-1
j_gene: TRBJ2-7
d_gene: NA
abundance: many
CDR3aa: ASSQGAQAPYEQY

v_gene: TRBV5-1
j_gene: TRBJ2-4
d_gene: NA
abundance: many
CDR3aa: ASRRGFDTKNIQY

v_gene: TRBV6-1
j_gene: TRBJ1-5
d_gene: TRBD1
abundance: many
CDR3aa: ASSARPRTGNQPQH

v_gene: TRBV18
j_gene: TRBJ1-1
d_gene: TRBD1
abundance: many
CDR3aa: ASSPQQGEVEAF